This note documents a single TCR beta chain sequence. This entry belongs to a study of T cells expressing NK-cell markers. Study as a whole: In sorted CD3+CD56+NKG2C+, CD3+CD56+NKG2C- and CD3+CD56-NKG2C+ T cells, TCR beta repertoires were obtained.

Each CDR3 protein gets one entry in TCRdb, which reprocessed the 5' RACE reads and gives no DNA. The sample yields 200,000 to 300,000 distinct CDR3 sequences, of which the top ten take up under 0.5%. This receptor was taken from a man younger than 35 in good health. Material: blood T cells: a sorted CD56 or NKG2C T cell subset, CD4+ or CD8+ T cells, or bulk PBMC T cells (not recorded which).

The CDR3 sequence is CSAGGPGTSGRANEQFF. The genes are TRBV20-1 and TRBJ2-1; TCRdb outputs TRBD2, but without DNA this stays unchecked. The CDR3 runs 17 residues. Germline loops: CDR1 DFQATT, CDR2 SNEGSKA (reference sequence).